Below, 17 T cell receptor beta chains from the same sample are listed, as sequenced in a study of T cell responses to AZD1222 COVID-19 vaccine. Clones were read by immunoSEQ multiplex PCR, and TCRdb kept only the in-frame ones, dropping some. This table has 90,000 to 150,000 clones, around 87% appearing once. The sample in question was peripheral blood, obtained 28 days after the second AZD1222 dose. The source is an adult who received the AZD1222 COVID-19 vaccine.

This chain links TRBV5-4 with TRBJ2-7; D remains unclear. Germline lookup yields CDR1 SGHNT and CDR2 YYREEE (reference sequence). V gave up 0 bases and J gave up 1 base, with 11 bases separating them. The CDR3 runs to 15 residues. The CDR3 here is CASSLGIQPSYEQYF. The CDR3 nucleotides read TGTGCCAGCAGCTTGGGCATCCAACCGTCCTACGAGCAGTACTTC. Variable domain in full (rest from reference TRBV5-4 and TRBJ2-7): ETGVTQSPTHLIKTRGQQVTLRCSSQSGHNTVSWYQQALGQGPQFIFQYYREEENGRGNFPPRFSGLQFPNYSSELNVNALELDDSALYLCASSLGIQPSYEQYFGPGTRLTVT.

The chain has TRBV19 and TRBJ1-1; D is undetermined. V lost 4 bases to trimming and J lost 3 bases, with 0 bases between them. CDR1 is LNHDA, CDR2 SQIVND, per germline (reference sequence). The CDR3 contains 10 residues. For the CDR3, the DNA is TGTGCCAGTAGTAACACTGAAGCTTTCTTT. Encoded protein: CASSNTEAFF.

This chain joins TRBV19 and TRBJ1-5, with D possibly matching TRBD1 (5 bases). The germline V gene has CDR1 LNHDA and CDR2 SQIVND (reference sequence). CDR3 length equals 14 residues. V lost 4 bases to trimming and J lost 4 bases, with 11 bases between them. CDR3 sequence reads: CASSTARANQPQHF. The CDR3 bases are TGTGCCAGTAGTACCGCCAGGGCAAATCAGCCCCAGCATTTT.

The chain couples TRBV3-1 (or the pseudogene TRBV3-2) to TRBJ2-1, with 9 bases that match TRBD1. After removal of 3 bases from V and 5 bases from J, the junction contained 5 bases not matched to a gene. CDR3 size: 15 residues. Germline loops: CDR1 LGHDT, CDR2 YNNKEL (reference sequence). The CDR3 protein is CASSQAGQGNNEQFF. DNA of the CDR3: TGTGCCAGCAGCCAGGCGGGACAGGGAAACAATGAGCAGTTCTTC.

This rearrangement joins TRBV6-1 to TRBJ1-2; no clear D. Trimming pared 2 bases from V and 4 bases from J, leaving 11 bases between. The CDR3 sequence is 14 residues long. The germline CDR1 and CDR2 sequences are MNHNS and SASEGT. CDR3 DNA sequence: TGTGCCAGCAGTGAACGGGAGCTCTCCTATGGCTACACCTTC. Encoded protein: CASSERELSYGYTF.

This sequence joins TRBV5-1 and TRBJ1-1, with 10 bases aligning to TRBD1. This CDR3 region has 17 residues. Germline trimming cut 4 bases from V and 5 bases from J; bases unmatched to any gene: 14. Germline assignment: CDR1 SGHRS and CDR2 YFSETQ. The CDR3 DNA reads TGCGCCAGCAGCCGAGATTATACCGGGACAGGGGTTACTGAAGCTTTCTTT. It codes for CASSRDYTGTGVTEAFF.

The CDR3 here is CASSPRAPGRGVTEAFF. The CDR3 bases are TGCGCCAGCAGCCCCCGGGCACCGGGCAGGGGTGTTACTGAAGCTTTCTTT. The V and J genes are TRBV5-1 and TRBJ1-1; D is possibly TRBD1 (6 bases). V lost 4 bases, J lost 5 bases, and 24 bases lay in between. The germline V gene has CDR1 SGHRS and CDR2 YFSETQ. CDR3 length equals 17 residues.

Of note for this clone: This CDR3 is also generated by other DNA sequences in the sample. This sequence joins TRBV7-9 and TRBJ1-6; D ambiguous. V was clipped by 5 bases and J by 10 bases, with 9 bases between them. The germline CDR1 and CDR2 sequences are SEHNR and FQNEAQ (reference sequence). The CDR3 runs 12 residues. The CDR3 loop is CASSLVGSPLHF. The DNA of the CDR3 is TGTGCCAGCAGCCTCGTAGGGTCACCCCTCCACTTT.

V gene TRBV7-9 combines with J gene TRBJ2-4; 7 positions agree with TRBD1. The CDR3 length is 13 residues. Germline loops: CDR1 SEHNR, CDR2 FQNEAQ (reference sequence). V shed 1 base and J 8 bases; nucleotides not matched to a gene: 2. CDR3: CASSLDRGYIQYF. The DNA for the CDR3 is TGTGCCAGCAGCTTAGACAGGGGTTACATTCAGTACTTC.

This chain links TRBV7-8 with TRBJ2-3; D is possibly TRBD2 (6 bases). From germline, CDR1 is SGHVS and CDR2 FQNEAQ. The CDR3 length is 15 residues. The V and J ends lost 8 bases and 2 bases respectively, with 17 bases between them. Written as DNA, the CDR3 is TGTGCCAGCGGCGGGGCCATCGCTAACACAGATACGCAGTATTTT. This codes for CASGGAIANTDTQYF.

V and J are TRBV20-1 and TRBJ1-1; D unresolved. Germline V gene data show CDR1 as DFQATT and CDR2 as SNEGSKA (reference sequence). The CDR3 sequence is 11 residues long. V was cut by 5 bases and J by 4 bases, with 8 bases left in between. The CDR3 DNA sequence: TGCAGTGCTCCCACCCCCACTGAAGCTTTCTTT. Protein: CSAPTPTEAFF.

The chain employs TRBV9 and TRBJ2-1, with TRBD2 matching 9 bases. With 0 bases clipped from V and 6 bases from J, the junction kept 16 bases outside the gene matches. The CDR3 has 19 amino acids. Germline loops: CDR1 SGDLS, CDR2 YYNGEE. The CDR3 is CASSVAGGGASHIGNEQFF. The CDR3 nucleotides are TGTGCCAGCAGCGTAGCGGGCGGGGGGGCCTCTCATATTGGCAATGAGCAGTTCTTC.

CDR3 in DNA: TGTGCCAGCAGCATTTTAGTCCGAGGGGCAGGGGACGAGCAGTACTTC. It encodes CASSILVRGAGDEQYF. The rearrangement uses TRBV7-9 and TRBJ2-7; D is perhaps TRBD1 (6 bases). This CDR3 spans 16 amino acids. Germline-derived CDR1 and CDR2 are SEHNR and FQNEAQ (reference sequence). Trimming cost V 5 bases and J 5 bases, with 22 bases left between them.

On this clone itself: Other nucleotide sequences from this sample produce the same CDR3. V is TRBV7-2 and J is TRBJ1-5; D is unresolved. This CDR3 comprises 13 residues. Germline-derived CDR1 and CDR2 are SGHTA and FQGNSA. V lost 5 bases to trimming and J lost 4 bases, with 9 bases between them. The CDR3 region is CASSLGQNQPQHF. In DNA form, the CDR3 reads TGTGCCAGCAGCCTAGGCCAGAATCAGCCCCAGCATTTT.

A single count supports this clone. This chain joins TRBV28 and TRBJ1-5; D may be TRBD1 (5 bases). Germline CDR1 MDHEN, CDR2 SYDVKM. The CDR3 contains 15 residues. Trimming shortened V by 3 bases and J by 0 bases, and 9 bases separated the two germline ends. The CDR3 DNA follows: TGTGCCAGCAGTTTGCAGGGTTATAGCAATCAGCCCCAGCATTTT. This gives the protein CASSLQGYSNQPQHF. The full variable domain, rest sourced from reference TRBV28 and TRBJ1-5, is DVKVTQSSRYLVKRTGEKVFLECVQDMDHENMFWYRQDPGLGLRLIYFSYDVKMKEKGDIPEGYSVSREKKERFSLILESASTNQTSMYLCASSLQGYSNQPQHFGDGTRLSIL.

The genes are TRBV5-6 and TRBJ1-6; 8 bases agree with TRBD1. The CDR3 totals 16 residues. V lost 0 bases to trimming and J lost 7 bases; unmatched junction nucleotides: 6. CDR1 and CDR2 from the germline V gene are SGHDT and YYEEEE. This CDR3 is CASSLVWRQGNSPLHF. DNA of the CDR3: TGTGCCAGCAGCTTGGTTTGGAGACAGGGGAATTCACCCCTCCACTTT.

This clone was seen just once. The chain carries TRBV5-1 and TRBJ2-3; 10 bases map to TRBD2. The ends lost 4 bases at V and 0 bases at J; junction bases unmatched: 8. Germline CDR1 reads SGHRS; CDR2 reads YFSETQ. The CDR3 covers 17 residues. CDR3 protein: CASSAILAGISTDTQYF. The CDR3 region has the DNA TGCGCCAGCAGCGCCATACTAGCGGGGATTAGCACAGATACGCAGTATTTT.